This T cell receptor (beta chain) stems from a study of Ad26.COV2.S vaccination and SARS-CoV-2 variants. Per germline, CDR1 WNHNN and CDR2 SYGVQD (reference sequence). The length of the CDR3 is 15 residues. V dropped 6 bases and J dropped 1; count of bases not matched to a gene: 8. Clones were sequenced by immunoSEQ multiplex PCR, and TCRdb holds only the in-frame ones, with some missing. The sample holds 450,000 to 550,000 clones, 89% seen once. Treatment given: some 19 received Ad26.COV2.S at low or high dose, single or two shots; 5 received placebo; per-sample allocation not given. Repertoires come from day 63 after the first vaccine or placebo injection.

This clonotype originated in a person between 18 and 65 years old who received the Ad26.COV2.S COVID-19 vaccine or a placebo. The chain is built from TRBV10-1 and TRBJ2-7; 8 nucleotides agree with TRBD1. This specimen consisted of peripheral blood, obtained in a trial of Ad26.COV2.S vaccine versus placebo. CDR3 amino acids: CASRHRDRSSYEQYF. The DNA for the CDR3 is TGCGCCAGCAGACACCGGGACAGGAGTTCCTACGAGCAGTACTTC.